One and the same sample provided the 9 T cell receptor beta chains below, sequenced in a study of CD8+CD57+ T cells in acquired aplastic anemia (dated by TCRdb to 2016 to 2019). The patients picked for sequencing were ones in whom flow cytometry had shown an expansion of CD8+CD57+ cells. TCRdb names Illumina HiSeq 2000 as the instrument used. Genomic DNA was used as template for profiling of TCR beta VDJ combinations and CDR3 sequences. TCRdb reran the public reads through fastp at Q25 and MiXCR, keeping productive beta chains. Here each entry gathers all rows of one CDR3 protein and keeps the most common genes and DNA. The sample profile shows approximately 98,000 distinct CDR3 sequences; 55% to 80% of them were found once. About 62% of the sample is taken by the ten largest. The sequencing input was sorted CD4+, CD8+, or CD8+CD57+ T cells (not recorded which) from PBMCs. These receptors were taken from a human donor with aplastic anemia.

By frequency in the sample, this clonotype is medium-sized. The V gene is TRBV24-1, the J gene TRBJ2-7; the match to TRBD2 covers 10 bases. J gave up 5 bases and V 4 bases, and 4 bases lay outside the gene matches. Germline V lookup: CDR1 KGHDR, CDR2 SFDVKD. The CDR3 runs 14 residues. The CDR3: CATSDPGTSDEQYF. For the CDR3, the DNA is TGTGCCACCAGTGACCCCGGGACTAGCGACGAGCAGTACTTC.

The gene calls are TRBV10-2 and TRBJ2-1; 9 bases are a match to TRBD2. Germline CDR1 WSHSY, CDR2 SAAADI. Unmatched junction bases numbered 5, after V lost 0 bases and J lost 8 bases. There are 15 residues in the CDR3. Here the CDR3 DNA reads TGCGCCAGCAGTGAGTCTTTACTAGCGGGTGATGAGCAGTTCTTC. It specifies CASSESLLAGDEQFF.

This clonotype showed up just a few times. V usage is TRBV25-1 and J usage is TRBJ1-1; no clear D. This CDR3 comprises 13 residues. Trimming took off 5 bases at V and 0 bases at J, with 7 bases between the two ends. Germline V gene data show CDR1 as MGHDK and CDR2 as SYGVNS. CDR3 bases: TGTGCCAGCAGTAAATCAGTGAACACTGAAGCTTTCTTT. Its translation: CASSKSVNTEAFF.

The V gene is TRBV7-8, the J gene TRBJ2-7; D is possibly TRBD1 (6 bases). The V gene lost 5 bases and the J gene lost 5 bases, with 10 bases spanning the gap. CDR1 and CDR2 from the germline V gene are SGHVS and FQNEAQ. The CDR3 consists of 12 residues. This chain's CDR3 is CASSPRGHEQYF. The CDR3 DNA reads TGTGCCAGCAGCCCCAGGGGCCACGAGCAGTACTTC. The complete variable domain, with remaining parts taken from reference TRBV7-8 and TRBJ2-7, reads GAGVSQSPRYKVAKRGQDVALRCDPISGHVSLFWYQQALGQGPEFLTYFQNEAQLDKSGLPSDRFFAERPEGSVSTLKIQRTQQEDSAVYLCASSPRGHEQYFGPGTRLTVT.

The rearrangement uses TRBV7-9 and TRBJ2-7; the match to TRBD2 covers 8 bases. Looked up from germline, CDR1 is SEHNR and CDR2 is FQNEAQ (reference sequence). The CDR3 has 13 amino acids. V was pared by 2 bases and J by 4 bases, with 1 base of the junction left unmatched. CDR3 loop: CASSLSGGYEQYF. For the CDR3, the DNA is TGTGCCAGCAGCTTAAGCGGGGGATACGAGCAGTACTTC.

In this sample, this clonotype turned up once. The V gene is TRBV2, the J gene TRBJ2-5; D gene uncertain. Looked up from germline, CDR1 is SNHLY and CDR2 is FYNNEI. Trimming cost V 7 bases and J 1 base, with 7 bases left between them. The CDR3 has 12 amino acids. DNA of the CDR3: TGTGCCAGCAATGGGATCCAAGAGACCCAGTACTTC. Translated: CASNGIQETQYF.

The genes are TRBV7-8 and TRBJ2-2; 9 bases line up with TRBD1. With V trimmed by 6 bases and J by 4 bases, 6 bases remained unmatched. Germline-derived CDR1 and CDR2 are SGHVS and FQNEAQ. This CDR3 comprises 15 residues. The CDR3, as DNA: TGTGCCAGCAGACAACAGGGGGCTGTCACCGGGGAGCTGTTTTTT. As protein: CASRQQGAVTGELFF.

The V call is TRBV10-2, the J call TRBJ1-1, with unresolved D. V dropped 4 bases and J dropped 0 bases, with 3 bases sitting between them. The CDR3 has 12 amino acids. From germline, CDR1 is WSHSY and CDR2 SAAADI. CDR3 amino acids: CASSAVNTEAFF. CDR3 DNA: TGCGCCAGCAGTGCAGTGAACACTGAAGCTTTCTTT.

This rearrangement joins TRBV5-1 to TRBJ2-3; TRBD1 matches at 8 bases. Per the germline V gene, CDR1 is SGHRS and CDR2 is YFSETQ. Trimming cost V 4 bases and J 0 bases; bases outside gene matches: 7. CDR3 length: 16 amino acids. In DNA, the CDR3 is TGCGCCAGCAGCATACAGGGGGACGCGAGCACAGATACGCAGTATTTT. Amino acid sequence: CASSIQGDASTDTQYF.